This T cell receptor beta chain is from a study of beta chain features in type 1 diabetes. In the study overall: Healthy donors resembled patients in age, gender and cell yields.

Every isolated RNA sample was fully reverse transcribed, so sequencing captured expressed TCRB transcripts. Sequencing was performed with immunoSEQ multiplex PCR; in TCRdb, only in-frame clones are kept and a portion is missing. The sample has fewer than 400,000 clones, 7% to 10% seen once; the top ten hold approximately 1%. Regarding the study as a whole: Type 1 diabetes patients showed a moderate but significant shortening of TCRB CDR3s in all four CD4+ subsets.

V was cut by 5 bases and J by 8 bases, with 12 bases left in between. The germline V gene encodes CDR1 SGHTA and CDR2 FQGNSA. The CDR3 runs 13 residues. Regarding this clone: Its antigen is unidentified.

Sequenced sample: central memory CD4+ T cells from blood. The chain joins TRBV7-2 to TRBJ1-4; D call uncertain. This sequence was found in a man aged 25 to 40 with type 1 diabetes. The CDR3 region has the DNA TGTGCCAGCAGCCCCGGGGTTGGGGAAAAACTGTTTTTT. It translates to CASSPGVGEKLFF.